This paragraph covers one T cell receptor beta chain sequence. The antigen remains undetermined. The junction differs from germline at one of its ends, possibly a read error. MiXCR, run by TCRdb on the 5' RACE reads, gives a single entry per CDR3 protein. The table records some 130,000 distinct CDR3 sequences, about 7% of them present only once. Germline lookup yields CDR1 SGHTA and CDR2 FQGNSA. The CDR3 totals 13 residues. This sample was included in a study of T cells after yellow fever vaccination. Findings and caveats of the study: Highly abundant clonotypes carried over from the bulk population could end up in FACS-sorted repertoires as contaminants.

The chain recombines TRBV7-2 with TRBJ2-1; TRBD2 is a possible D gene (6 bases). The sequence derives from a young man who received the YFV17D yellow fever vaccine. Sequencing was performed on CD4+ T cells sorted from PBMCs, taken 10 days after the yellow fever booster vaccination. CDR3 nucleotide sequence: TGTGCCAGCAGCTTGCGGGATTCCACGGAGCGGTTCTTC. Translation gives CASSLRDSTERFF.